The rows below give T cell receptor beta chains drawn from one sample of a study of OX40 agonist ivuxolimab in advanced cancers. Assay used: immunoSEQ multiplex PCR; TCRdb lists only in-frame clones, some missing. The table includes over 40,000 clones, about 90% detected once. Sequenced here: CD4+ or CD8+ T cells sorted from blood, sampled in a trial of the OX40 agonist ivuxolimab. The receptors here all came from an adult with an advanced solid tumor such as melanoma, head and neck, liver or kidney cancer. Both conserved end residues are part of each CDR3. Each record gives: D gene, clone size, V gene, J gene, CDR3 DNA, CDR3 protein. The D gene is left open where the match is weak. The size field is filled for only some rows; it gives once, few, many or a size class.

TRBD2,few,TRBV5-6,TRBJ2-1,TGTGCCAGCAGCACCGCGGGACTAGCGGGGGCCTACAATGAGCAGTTCTTC,CASSTAGLAGAYNEQFF
TRBD1,NA,TRBV11-1,TRBJ2-3,TGTGCCAGCAGCTTCCGACAGGGCGATACGCAGTATTTT,CASSFRQGDTQYF
TRBD2,NA,TRBV5-4,TRBJ2-3,TGTGCCAGCAGCTTCAGACTAGCGGGGGGCCAGGGCACAGATACGCAGTATTTT,CASSFRLAGGQGTDTQYF
TRBD2,NA,TRBV4-3,TRBJ2-2,TGCGCCAGCAGCCAAGAAGCGGGGGCTACCGGGGAGCTGTTTTTT,CASSQEAGATGELFF
TRBD1,NA,TRBV2,TRBJ2-7,TGTGCCAGCAGTGTGGACAGGGGAGTCCAACTTGCTTACGAGCAGTACTTC,CASSVDRGVQLAYEQYF
TRBD1,NA,TRBV25-1,TRBJ2-7,TGTGCCAGCAGTACAGGGGGCAGCTACGAGCAGTACTTC,CASSTGGSYEQYF
NA,NA,TRBV7-2,TRBJ1-4,TGTGCCAGCAGCTTCGGTGGGTTCAGGGAAAAACTGTTTTTT,CASSFGGFREKLFF
NA,NA,TRBV5-1,TRBJ2-5,TGCGCCAGCAGCTTGCGTCAGAAAGAGACCCAGTACTTC,CASSLRQKETQYF
NA,once,TRBV5-1,TRBJ1-1,TGCGCCAGCAGCCGAACGGGTACAGAAAACACTGAAGCTTTCTTT,CASSRTGTENTEAFF
NA,NA,TRBV9,TRBJ2-3,TGTGCCAGCAGCGTAGCCGGGAGAGATACGCAGTATTTT,CASSVAGRDTQYF
TRBD2,NA,TRBV29-1,TRBJ2-1,TGCAGCGTTACCCCATACGGGAGGTCCTACAATGAGCAGTTCTTC,CSVTPYGRSYNEQFF
NA,NA,TRBV5-7,TRBJ1-1,TGTGTGGGCAGACGTAACGCTTTCTTT,CVGRRNAFF
TRBD1,NA,TRBV6-5,TRBJ2-1,TGTGCCAGCAGGGCCGGGACAGGGTTTTTCGATGAGCAGTTCTTC,CASRAGTGFFDEQFF
NA,NA,TRBV28,TRBJ2-2,TGTGCCAGCAGTTTTCTTGAAAGCTGGCGGAACACCGGGGAGCTGTTTTTT,CASSFLESWRNTGELFF
NA,NA,TRBV28,TRBJ1-2,TGTGCCAGCAGTTTGGGTTCGGACAATGGCTACACCTTC,CASSLGSDNGYTF
NA,NA,TRBV2,TRBJ1-5,TGTGCCAGCAGTAGCGACGGATGGGGGGTTGGTGGCAATCAGCCCCAGCATTTT,CASSSDGWGVGGNQPQHF
NA,NA,TRBV19,TRBJ2-5,TGTGCCAGTAGTATGGGGGCGGCGCGAGGCGAGACCCAGTACTTC,CASSMGAARGETQYF
NA,NA,TRBV29-1,TRBJ2-3,TGCAGCGTTGCGGCCGGGACGTACACAGATACGCAGTATTTT,CSVAAGTYTDTQYF
TRBD1,NA,TRBV11-3,TRBJ2-5,TGTGCCAGCAGCGCGGGACAGGGGGAGACCCAGTACTTC,CASSAGQGETQYF
NA,NA,TRBV9,TRBJ2-7,TGTGCCAGCAGCGCCGGACGTGCTAGAGGCGAGCAGTACTTC,CASSAGRARGEQYF
NA,NA,TRBV7-2,TRBJ1-1,TGTGCCAGCAGCTTAGGGGGGAAGGGATCGCCTGCCTTT,CASSLGGKGSPAF
NA,NA,TRBV19,TRBJ1-2,TGTGCCAGTAGTGAACAGAGTCCGATTAACTATGGCTACACCTTC,CASSEQSPINYGYTF
NA,NA,TRBV27,TRBJ1-2,TGTGCCAGCAGTTCTTTCCCGTCAGGCGCCAAAACTAGCAACTATGGCTACACCTTC,CASSSFPSGAKTSNYGYTF
NA,NA,TRBV6-1,TRBJ1-4,TGTGCCAGCCTCCTGCCGGGAACCCAAAAACTGTTTTTT,CASLLPGTQKLFF
NA,NA,TRBV7-6,TRBJ1-1,TGTGCCAGCAGCTTAGACCACAGCACTGAAGCTTTCTTT,CASSLDHSTEAFF
NA,NA,TRBV28,TRBJ1-5,TGTGCCAGCAGTTTAGTGGTTGCGCAGCCCCAGCATTTT,CASSLVVAQPQHF
TRBD1,NA,TRBV6-6,TRBJ1-5,TGTGCCGGACAAGACAGGGAAGATCAGCCCCAGCATTTT,CAGQDREDQPQHF
TRBD2,NA,TRBV30,TRBJ2-1,TGTGCCTGGAGATGGTCTGGACTAGCGGGATCTGAGCAGTTCTTC,CAWRWSGLAGSEQFF
NA,NA,TRBV10-2,TRBJ1-2,TGCGCCAGCAATCTCGACAGTTCTGGGGGCTACACCTTC,CASNLDSSGGYTF
NA,NA,TRBV9,TRBJ2-1,TGTGCCAGCAGCGTATTAGGGGCCAACAATGAGCAGTTCTTC,CASSVLGANNEQFF
TRBD2,NA,TRBV10-3,TRBJ2-5,TGTGCCATCAGTGAGTCAAGACTAGCGGGGGGGCAAGAGACCCAGTACTTC,CAISESRLAGGQETQYF
NA,NA,TRBV5-4,TRBJ2-2,TGTGCCAGCAGCCAGGACACCGGGGAGCTGTTTTTT,CASSQDTGELFF
NA,once,TRBV7-2,TRBJ1-1,TGTGCCAGCAGCTTACAGGGAAATGAAGCTTTCTTT,CASSLQGNEAFF
TRBD1,NA,TRBV11-2,TRBJ1-2,TGTGCCAGCAGCTCGCCGGGACAGCCCTATGGCTACACCTTC,CASSSPGQPYGYTF
TRBD2,NA,TRBV19,TRBJ2-5,TGTGCCAGTAGTATCCAGCGGGGGATCTCAGAGACCCAGTACTTC,CASSIQRGISETQYF
TRBD1,once,TRBV9,TRBJ1-2,TGTGCCAGCAGCACAGGGACAGTAGCTTCCTATGGCTACACCTTC,CASSTGTVASYGYTF
TRBD1,NA,TRBV6-6,TRBJ1-6,TGTGCCAGCCGGACAGGGCATGACAGATGGTCGCCCCTCCACTTT,CASRTGHDRWSPLHF
NA,few,TRBV28,TRBJ2-1,TGTGCCAGCAGTTTAGTTGACAGGTCCCGAGAGCAGTTCTTC,CASSLVDRSREQFF
NA,NA,TRBV5-1,TRBJ2-1,TGCGCCAGCAGCCTGGCTCGAGCGGATCGACTATACAATGAGCAGTTCTTC,CASSLARADRLYNEQFF
TRBD2,NA,TRBV4-1,TRBJ2-1,TGCGCCAGCAGCCGGGCAGCGGGACTAGTGAGGGGTAATGAGCAGTTCTTC,CASSRAAGLVRGNEQFF
TRBD1,NA,TRBV9,TRBJ1-1,TGTGCCAGCAGCAGACAGGGGGGTGAAGGGACTGAAGCTTTCTTT,CASSRQGGEGTEAFF
TRBD1,NA,TRBV28,TRBJ2-7,TGTGCCAGCAGTTTGGGGACAGGGGAAGCGCAGTACTTC,CASSLGTGEAQYF
NA,NA,TRBV9,TRBJ2-2,TGTGCCAGCAGCGTAGGTCAGGGGGGCTTCAGCGGGGAGCTGTTTTTT,CASSVGQGGFSGELFF
NA,NA,TRBV30,TRBJ2-7,TGTGCCTGGAGTGCTTCCTACGAGCAGTACTTC,CAWSASYEQYF
TRBD1,once,TRBV28,TRBJ1-4,TGTGCCAGTCATAAGGGGGCGTCTAATGAAAAACTGTTTTTT,CASHKGASNEKLFF
NA,NA,TRBV5-1,TRBJ2-1,TGCGCCAGCAGCTTGGTCGGGGACCCTGAGCAGTTCTTC,CASSLVGDPEQFF
NA,NA,TRBV6-5,TRBJ2-2,TGTGCCAGCTCGGAATCTACATTGGTTACCGGGGAGCTGTTTTTT,CASSESTLVTGELFF